The 10 T cell receptor beta chains listed next were all sequenced from one sample in a study of T cell repertoires in cytomegalovirus infection. TCRdb itself ran the reads through MiXCR, one entry per CDR3 protein. The profile shows approximately 600,000 distinct CDR3 sequences, 40% of them singletons. These receptors have no known antigen. The sample consisted of cultured PBMCs, taken from culture after CMV antigen stimulation. These receptor sequences come from a human donor in good health (CMV status not recorded). Some clones in this sample may be carry-over from other donors' samples.

In this sample, this clonotype turned up a few times. The chain recombines TRBV7-8 with TRBJ1-2; D is uncertain. This CDR3 is built from 12 residues. V was cut by 5 bases and J by 6 bases, with 10 bases left in between. Looked up from germline, CDR1 is SGHVS and CDR2 is FQNEAQ. In DNA, the CDR3 is TGTGCCAGCAGCCCGATAGCGAATGGCTACACCTTC. Translation gives CASSPIANGYTF.

CDR3 residues: CAPVQGPWNEQFF. The CDR3 DNA follows: TGTGCCCCCGTGCAGGGACCTTGGAATGAGCAGTTCTTC. The rearrangement joins TRBV6-9 to TRBJ2-1; D is tentatively TRBD1 or TRBD2 (5 bases each). The CDR3 has 13 amino acids. The germline V gene has CDR1 MNHGY and CDR2 SVAAGI. V dropped 11 bases and J dropped 7 bases, with 18 bases sitting between them.

The rearrangement uses TRBV2 and TRBJ2-5; 8 nucleotides match TRBD2. J was trimmed by 4 bases and V by 7 bases; bases with no gene match: 17. The CDR3 totals 17 residues. Germline CDR1 reads SNHLY; CDR2 reads FYNNEI. The CDR3 here is CASIVSWLSSGGETQYF. The CDR3 nucleotides are TGTGCCAGCATCGTATCCTGGCTTTCCAGCGGGGGAGAGACCCAGTACTTC.

The rearrangement links TRBV7-2 to TRBJ1-4; 8 positions agree with TRBD1. The CDR3 is 14 amino acids. Germline trimming cut 2 bases from V and 7 bases from J; bases unmatched to any gene: 3. The germline V gene has CDR1 SGHTA and CDR2 FQGNSA. The CDR3 nucleotides are TGTGCCAGCAGCTTACCAGGGGGCCGTGAAAAACTGTTTTTT. Translating gives CASSLPGGREKLFF.

V and J are TRBV6-2 or TRBV6-3 and TRBJ1-2; 7 bases line up with TRBD1. The CDR3 consists of 13 residues. Germline V gives CDR1 MNHEY, CDR2 SVGEGT. The trim removed 8 bases at V and 1 base at J, leaving 4 bases unmatched. CDR3 nucleotides: TGTGCCAGCGGAACAGGGGTTAACTATGGCTACACCTTC. This sequence encodes CASGTGVNYGYTF.

The V and J genes are TRBV6-1 and TRBJ2-5; no clear D. The CDR3 sequence is 13 residues long. Germline assignment: CDR1 MNHNS and CDR2 SASEGT. The V end was cut by 1 base, the J end by 2 bases, with 5 bases between. In DNA form, the CDR3 reads TGTGCCAGCAGTGAAGTCTGGCAAGAGACCCAGTACTTC. This gives the protein CASSEVWQETQYF.

This clonotype showed up just once. The chain uses TRBV30 and TRBJ2-3, with D perhaps matching TRBD2 (6 bases). Germline V gene sequence: CDR1 GTSNPN, CDR2 SVGIG (reference sequence). The CDR3 loop spans 14 amino acids. Trimming cost V 0 bases and J 4 bases, with 11 bases left between them. CDR3 nucleotides: TGTGCCTGGAGTGTTGGGGGGAAGCCAGATACGCAGTATTTT. Translating it yields CAWSVGGKPDTQYF.

This clonotype was seen only a few times. The rearrangement joins TRBV7-8 to TRBJ2-1; D assignment may be TRBD1 or TRBD2 (5 bases each). V shed 4 bases and J shed 8 bases, with 18 bases lying between them. The CDR3 is made up of 15 amino acids. Germline loops: CDR1 SGHVS, CDR2 FQNEAQ. The CDR3 DNA reads as TGTGCCAGCAGCTCCCGGGACCACTCAATCTATGAGCAGTTCTTC. Protein: CASSSRDHSIYEQFF.

This clonotype has more than one count but fewer than ten. V is TRBV19 and J is TRBJ2-7; no firm D call. CDR3 size: 18 residues. Trimming pared 6 bases from V and 4 bases from J, leaving 28 bases between. Germline V lookup: CDR1 LNHDA, CDR2 SQIVND (reference sequence). The CDR3 spells CASSTNHNPFGPMYEQYF. The CDR3 DNA reads TGTGCCAGTAGCACGAACCACAACCCCTTCGGACCGATGTACGAGCAGTACTTC.

A word on this clonotype: One end of the junction is discordant with germline, which a read error may explain. The V and J genes are TRBV5-3 and TRBJ2-1; 10 positions agree with TRBD2. TRBV5-3 is placed among ORFs of uncertain function. The CDR3 covers 16 residues. CDR3 in amino acids: CASSFGPSGRNNEQFF. In DNA form, the CDR3 reads TGTGCCAGCAGCTTTGGTCCTAGCGGGAGAAACAATGAGCAGTTCTTC.